Sequencing of this T cell receptor beta chain was carried out in a study of spatial heterogeneity in lung cancer. Study-level points and caveats: Expanded alpha and beta TCR counts within tumors tracked tumor mutation counts.

In germline, CDR1 is SGHVS, CDR2 FNYEAQ. Trimming removed 2 bases from V and 10 bases from J, with 11 bases in between. This CDR3 has 13 amino acids. Sample time point: sample taken at primary tumor resection. At least ten counts were recorded for this clonotype. Its target is unknown. Each CDR3 protein gets one entry after TCRdb re-called the 5' RACE reads with MiXCR. The data hold roughly 18,000 distinct CDR3 sequences, with around 7% observed a single time. The TCR originated in a female donor with early-stage non-small cell lung cancer. The V call is TRBV7-6, the J call TRBJ1-4; D unresolved. The material sequenced was lung tumor tissue, taken at surgery. CDR3 loop: CASSLSMVGKLFF. CDR3 in DNA: TGTGCCAGCAGCTTAAGTATGGTCGGAAAACTGTTTTTT.